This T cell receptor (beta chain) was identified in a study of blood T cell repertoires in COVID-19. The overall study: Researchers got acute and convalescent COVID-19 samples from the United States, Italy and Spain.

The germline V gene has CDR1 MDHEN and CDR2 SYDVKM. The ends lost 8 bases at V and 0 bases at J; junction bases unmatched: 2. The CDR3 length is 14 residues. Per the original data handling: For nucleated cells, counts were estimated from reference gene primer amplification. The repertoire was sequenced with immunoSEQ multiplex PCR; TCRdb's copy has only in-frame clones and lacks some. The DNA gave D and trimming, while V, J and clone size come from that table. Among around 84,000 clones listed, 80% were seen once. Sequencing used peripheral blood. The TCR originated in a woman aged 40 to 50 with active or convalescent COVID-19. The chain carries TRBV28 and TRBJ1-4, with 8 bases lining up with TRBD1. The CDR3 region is CASGTGATNEKLFF. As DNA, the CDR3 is TGTGCCAGCGGGACAGGAGCAACTAATGAAAAACTGTTTTTT.